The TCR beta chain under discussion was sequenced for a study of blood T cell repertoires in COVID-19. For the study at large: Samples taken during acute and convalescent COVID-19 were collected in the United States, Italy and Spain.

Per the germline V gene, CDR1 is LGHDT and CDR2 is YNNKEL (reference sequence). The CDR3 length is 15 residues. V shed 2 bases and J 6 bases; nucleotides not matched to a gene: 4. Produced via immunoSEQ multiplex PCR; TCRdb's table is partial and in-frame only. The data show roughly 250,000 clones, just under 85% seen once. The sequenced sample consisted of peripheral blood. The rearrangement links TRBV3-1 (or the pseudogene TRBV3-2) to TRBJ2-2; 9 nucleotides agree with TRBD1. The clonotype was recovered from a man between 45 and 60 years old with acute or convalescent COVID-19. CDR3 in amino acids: CASSQIRTGAGELFF. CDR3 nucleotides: TGTGCCAGCAGCCAAATCCGGACAGGGGCCGGGGAGCTGTTTTTT.